This TCR beta chain was documented in a study of blood T cell repertoires in COVID-19. Enrollees, roughly 18 to 90 years old, lived in 25 or so US areas. Categorization into cohorts depended on clinical history that participants reported. Original handling: Scientists estimated how many nucleated cells there were by amplifying reference gene primers. Repertoires were generated with immunoSEQ multiplex PCR, while TCRdb's copy carries only in-frame clones and drops some. The D gene and trimming were derived from the DNA, and the V and J assignments and clone size from that table. The table includes 250,000 to 300,000 clones, roughly four fifths detected once. The CDR3 loop spans 15 amino acids. The V gene lost 6 bases and the J gene lost 6 bases, with 17 bases spanning the gap. Per germline, CDR1 KGHSH and CDR2 LQKENI.

This sequence joins TRBV18 and TRBJ2-2; no clear D gene. This TCR was sampled from a middle-aged man who had been exposed to COVID-19. Sample: PBMCs or T cells enriched from blood (not recorded which). The CDR3 DNA is TGTGCCAGCTCGCTTCCTTTGCTGGCTGCCGGGGAGCTGTTTTTT. This gives the protein CASSLPLLAAGELFF.